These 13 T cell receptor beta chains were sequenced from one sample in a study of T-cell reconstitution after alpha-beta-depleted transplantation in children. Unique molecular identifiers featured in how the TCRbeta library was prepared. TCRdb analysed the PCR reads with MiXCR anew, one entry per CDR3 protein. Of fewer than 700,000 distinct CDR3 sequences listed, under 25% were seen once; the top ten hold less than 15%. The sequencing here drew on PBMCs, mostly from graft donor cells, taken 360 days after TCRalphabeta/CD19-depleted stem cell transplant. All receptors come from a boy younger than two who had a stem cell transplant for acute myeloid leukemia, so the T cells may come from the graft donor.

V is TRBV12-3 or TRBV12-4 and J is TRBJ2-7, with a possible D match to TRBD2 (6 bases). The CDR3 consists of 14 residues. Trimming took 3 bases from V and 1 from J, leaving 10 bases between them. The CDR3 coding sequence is TGTGCCAGCAGTTTCTGGGGGGAATCCTACGAGCAGTACTTC. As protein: CASSFWGESYEQYF.

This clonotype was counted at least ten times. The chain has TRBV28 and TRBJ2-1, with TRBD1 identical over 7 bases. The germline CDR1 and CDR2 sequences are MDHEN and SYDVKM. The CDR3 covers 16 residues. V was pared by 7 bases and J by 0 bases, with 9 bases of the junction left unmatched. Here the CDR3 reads CASNKVGDSSYNEQFF. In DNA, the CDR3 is TGTGCCAGCAACAAAGTGGGGGACAGCTCCTACAATGAGCAGTTCTTC.

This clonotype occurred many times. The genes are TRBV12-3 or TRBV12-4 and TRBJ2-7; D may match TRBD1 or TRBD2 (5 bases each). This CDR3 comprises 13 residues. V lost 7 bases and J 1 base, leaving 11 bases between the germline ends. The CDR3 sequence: CASTFGGSYEQYF. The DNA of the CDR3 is TGTGCCAGCACCTTTGGGGGTTCCTACGAGCAGTACTTC.

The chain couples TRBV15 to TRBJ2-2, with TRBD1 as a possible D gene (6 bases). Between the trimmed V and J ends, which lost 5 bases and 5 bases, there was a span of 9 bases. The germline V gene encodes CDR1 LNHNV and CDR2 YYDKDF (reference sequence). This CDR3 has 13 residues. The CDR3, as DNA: TGTGCCACCAGCGAACAGGGAACCGGGGAGCTGTTTTTT. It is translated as CATSEQGTGELFF. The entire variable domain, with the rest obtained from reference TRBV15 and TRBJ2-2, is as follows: DAMVIQNPRYQVTQFGKPVTLSCSQTLNHNVMYWYQQKSSQAPKLLFHYYDKDFNNEADTPDNFQSRRPNTSFCFLDIRSPGLGDTAMYLCATSEQGTGELFFGEGSRLTVL.

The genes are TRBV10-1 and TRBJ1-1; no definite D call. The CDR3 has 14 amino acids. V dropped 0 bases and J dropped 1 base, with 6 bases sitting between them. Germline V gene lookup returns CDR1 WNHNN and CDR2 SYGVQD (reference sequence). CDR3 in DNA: TGCGCCAGCAGTGAGTCTTACAGGAACACTGAAGCTTTCTTT. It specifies CASSESYRNTEAFF.

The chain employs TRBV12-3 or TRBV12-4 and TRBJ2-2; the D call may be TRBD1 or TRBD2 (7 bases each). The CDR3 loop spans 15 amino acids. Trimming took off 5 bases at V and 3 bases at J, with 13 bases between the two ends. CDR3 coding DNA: TGTGCCAGCAGTCGACAGGGAGGGTACACCGGGGAGCTGTTTTTT. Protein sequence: CASSRQGGYTGELFF.

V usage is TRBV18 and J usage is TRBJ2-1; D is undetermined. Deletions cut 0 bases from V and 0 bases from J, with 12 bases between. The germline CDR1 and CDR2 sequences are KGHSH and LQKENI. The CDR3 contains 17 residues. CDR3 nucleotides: TGTGCCAGCTCACCACCTTCGGACCTCTACTCCTACAATGAGCAGTTCTTC. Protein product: CASSPPSDLYSYNEQFF. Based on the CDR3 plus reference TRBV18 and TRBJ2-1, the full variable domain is NAGVMQNPRHLVRRRGQEARLRCSPMKGHSHVYWYRQLPEEGLKFMVYLQKENIIDESGMPKERFSAEFPKEGPSILRIQQVVRGDSAAYFCASSPPSDLYSYNEQFFGPGTRLTVL.

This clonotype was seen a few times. The CDR3 DNA is TGTGCCAGCAGTTACGATACCCGGGGGCGAAACACAGATACGCAGTATTTT. It yields the protein CASSYDTRGRNTDTQYF. This chain connects TRBV6-2 or TRBV6-3 to TRBJ2-3, with D perhaps being TRBD1 or TRBD2 (6 bases each). Germline-derived CDR1 and CDR2 are MNHEY and SVGEGT. V was cut by 2 bases and J by 2 bases, with 17 bases left in between. The length of the CDR3 is 17 residues.

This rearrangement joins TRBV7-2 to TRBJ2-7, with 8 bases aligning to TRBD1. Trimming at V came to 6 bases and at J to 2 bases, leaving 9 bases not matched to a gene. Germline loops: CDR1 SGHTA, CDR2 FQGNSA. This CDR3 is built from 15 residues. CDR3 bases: TGTGCCAGCAGTTCCGCCGGGACAGGCCCCTACGAGCAGTACTTC. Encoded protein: CASSSAGTGPYEQYF.

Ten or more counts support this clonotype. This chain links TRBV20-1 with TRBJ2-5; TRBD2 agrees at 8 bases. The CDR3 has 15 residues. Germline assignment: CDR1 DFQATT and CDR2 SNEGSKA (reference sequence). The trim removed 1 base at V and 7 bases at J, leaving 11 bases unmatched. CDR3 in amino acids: CSARAELAAVGTQYF. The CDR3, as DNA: TGCAGTGCTAGAGCCGAACTAGCGGCCGTAGGGACCCAGTACTTC.

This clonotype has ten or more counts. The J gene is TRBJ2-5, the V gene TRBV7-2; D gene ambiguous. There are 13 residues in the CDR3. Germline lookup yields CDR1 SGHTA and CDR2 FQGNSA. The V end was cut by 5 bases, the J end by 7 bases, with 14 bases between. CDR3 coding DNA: TGTGCCAGCAGCCTCCCGTTTCGTGGGACCCAGTACTTC. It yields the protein CASSLPFRGTQYF.

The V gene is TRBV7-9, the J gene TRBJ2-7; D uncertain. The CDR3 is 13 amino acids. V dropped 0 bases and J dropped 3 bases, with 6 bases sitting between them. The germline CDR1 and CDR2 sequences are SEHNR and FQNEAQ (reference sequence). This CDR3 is CASSLAADYEQYF. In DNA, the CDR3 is TGTGCCAGCAGCTTAGCGGCGGACTACGAGCAGTACTTC.

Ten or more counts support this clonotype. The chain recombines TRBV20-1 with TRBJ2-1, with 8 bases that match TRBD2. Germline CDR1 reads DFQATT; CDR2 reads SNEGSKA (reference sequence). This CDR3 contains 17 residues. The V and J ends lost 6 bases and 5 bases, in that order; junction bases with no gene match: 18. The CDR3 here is CSAHRGGPFSENNEQFF. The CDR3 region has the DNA TGCAGTGCCCATCGGGGGGGGCCTTTTTCGGAGAACAATGAGCAGTTCTTC.